This TCR beta chain was identified during a study of cytomegalovirus exposure and HLA in healthy donors (dated by TCRdb to the late 2010s). Notes on the research overall: According to a later analysis, the 120 validation repertoires were produced on the same platform as the roughly 600 repertoires of the first cohort. The aim of the study was to test whether cataloging public T cell receptors could identify signatures of past pathogen exposure. In addition to the first cohort of 500 to 850 subjects, a separate validation cohort of 120 different subjects was used. The study combined high-throughput TCR immunosequencing, statistical association of individual TCRs with disease status, and machine learning to predict cytomegalovirus infection status. General conclusions and limits of the study: In a later analysis, TCRs clustered in the first cohort were found to also tend to co-occur in the 130 or so validation repertoires, with 90% to 95% of cluster scores above 0. A later analysis lacked HLA typing for the validation cohort, so it scored co-occurrence in that cohort across all 120 or so repertoires. Cytomegalovirus status was reported to be diagnosed by the classifier with high specificity and sensitivity in both the original and validation cohorts. Across donors, most TCR sequences were observed very rarely, whereas some public TCRs were present in many individuals. Three of the identified cytomegalovirus-associated TCR beta chains were confirmed in vitro to be specific for cytomegalovirus antigens. The study gave a list of 150 to 200 TCR beta chains associated with cytomegalovirus. According to the authors, the approach could potentially be generalized to other disease states and immunological phenotypes.

The CDR3 runs 11 amino acids, cysteine and phenylalanine included. Only CDR3 DNA is held: 33 bases, read in frame from base 1. V is pruned by 1 base and J by 14 bases, leaving 2 bases of the junction without a gene match. The germline V gene encodes CDR1 SEHNR and CDR2 FQNEAQ (reference sequence). Separate from the roughly 700-subject first cohort, the validation cohort of 90 to 150 subjects was the group to which the donors belonged. Comments on this clone: Its target antigen remains unknown. No per-base quality is available; no much larger clone lies one base away.

The library came from the immunoSEQ multiplex PCR assay. The authors' analysis ran thus. A statistical classification framework was built to diagnose cytomegalovirus status from the catalog of TCR beta chain sequences. TCRdb took this table from immuneACCESS and kept in-frame rearrangements with V and J called. Such tables lack part of the clones; where checked against another copy, unresolved V genes explain under half of the gap, and the rest is unexplained. V and J calls plus clone size are reproduced from that table; the DNA served to infer D and trimming. This sample gives approximately 60,000 clones in total; over 75% of them show up just once. The ten most abundant clones make up approximately 3% of the sample.

Material for sequencing was PBMCs. Recombination connected TRBV7-9 to TRBJ2-1; TRBD2 lines up with 7 middle nucleotides. The TCR comes from a man between 18 and 29 years old in good health and CMV-seronegative. The sequence in DNA is TGTGCCAGCAGCTTAGGGCTAGCGGAGTTCTTC. The resulting protein is CASSLGLAEFF. With the rest looked up from the reference TRBV7-9 and TRBJ2-1 genes rather than sequenced, the full variable domain is DTGVSQNPRHKITKRGQNVTFRCDPISEHNRLYWYRQTLGQGPEFLTYFQNEAQLEKSRLLSDRFSAERPKGSFSTLEIQRTEQGDSAMYLCASSLGLAEFFGPGTRLTVL.